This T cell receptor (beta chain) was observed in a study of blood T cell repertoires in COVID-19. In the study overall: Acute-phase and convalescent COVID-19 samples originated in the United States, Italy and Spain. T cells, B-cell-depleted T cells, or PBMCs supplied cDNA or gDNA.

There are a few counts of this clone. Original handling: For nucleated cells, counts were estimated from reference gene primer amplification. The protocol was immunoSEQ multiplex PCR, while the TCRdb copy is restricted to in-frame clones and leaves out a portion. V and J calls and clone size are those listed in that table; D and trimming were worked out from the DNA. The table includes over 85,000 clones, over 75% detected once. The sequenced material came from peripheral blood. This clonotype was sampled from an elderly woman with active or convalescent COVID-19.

In DNA form, the CDR3 reads TGCAGCGTTTTAGGGGGGGCCAGAGTAAGTGAGCAGTTCTTC. Translated: CSVLGGARVSEQFF. The chain is built from TRBV29-1 and TRBJ2-1; a possible D gene is TRBD2 (7 bases). The CDR3 sequence is 14 residues long. Trimming took 5 bases from V and 9 from J, leaving 20 bases between them. Germline V lookup: CDR1 SQVTM, CDR2 ANQGSEA.